This TCR beta chain stems from a study of low-dose radiotherapy and immunotherapy resistance in tumors. Study-level background: Over 26 weeks, cohort 2 got 1 Gy every two weeks, reaching 13 Gy. Every two weeks patients got nivolumab 240 mg flat dose, plus ipilimumab 1 mg/kg every six weeks, intravenously. Cyclophosphamide went in intravenously at 200 mg/m2 every two weeks, one day before radiation and immunotherapy.

The V gene end was trimmed by 1 base and the J gene end by 5 bases; junction bases not matched to a gene: 3. Per germline, CDR1 MGHRA and CDR2 YSYEKL. This CDR3 is built from 15 residues. In its sample, this clonotype was seen many times. Sample time point: after trial treatment. Treatment defined: LDRT plus nivolumab, ipilimumab, low-dose cyclophosphamide and aspirin (RACIN trial). Alpha and beta chains were covered, as first-strand cDNA relied on TRAV- and TRBV-specific primers. TCR amplification involved about 20 PCR cycles with a constant-region primer and V-primer adapter. MiXCR was run by TCRdb on the reads, yielding one entry per CDR3 protein. Of roughly 90,000 distinct CDR3 sequences in the sample, approximately 22% were seen once.

The chain joins TRBV4-1 to TRBJ2-2; 8 positions match TRBD2. The specimen comprised PBMCs, sampled after low-dose radiotherapy plus immunotherapy. The receptor comes from a female donor with ovarian cancer. CDR3 region: CASSQAGGQTGELFF. DNA of the CDR3: TGCGCCAGCAGCCAAGCGGGGGGGCAGACCGGGGAGCTGTTTTTT.